One sample yielded the 27 T cell receptor beta chains listed below, sequenced in a study of blood T cell repertoires in COVID-19. Repertoires were generated with immunoSEQ multiplex PCR, while TCRdb's copy carries only in-frame clones and drops some. The table shows approximately 59,000 clones, with over 75% occurring only once. Material for sequencing was peripheral blood. The receptor source for this set is a man in his forties with active COVID-19.

This clone was recorded only once. CDR3 in amino acids: CASSPDWRKRANYGYTF. The CDR3 DNA sequence: TGTGCCAGCAGCCCAGACTGGCGGAAACGGGCTAACTATGGCTACACCTTC. The chain joins TRBV14 to TRBJ1-2; D is unclear. The germline CDR1 and CDR2 sequences are SGHDN and FVKESK. The V end was cut by 4 bases, the J end by 0 bases, with 18 bases between. The CDR3 is made up of 17 amino acids.

The V call is TRBV7-3, the J call TRBJ2-1; 9 positions match TRBD2. The CDR3 length is 16 residues. J lost 6 bases, V lost 1 base, and 7 bases had no gene match. CDR1 is SGHTA and CDR2 is FQGTGA in the germline V gene. The CDR3 is CASSLRGGRAANEQFF. CDR3 bases: TGTGCCAGCAGCTTAAGGGGCGGGAGGGCCGCCAATGAGCAGTTCTTC.

CDR3 DNA: TGTGCCAGTAGTTCGGACAGGGGTAATGAAAAACTGTTTTTT. It is translated as CASSSDRGNEKLFF. This rearrangement joins TRBV19 to TRBJ1-4; 9 bases fit TRBD1. In germline, CDR1 is LNHDA, CDR2 SQIVND (reference sequence). The CDR3 covers 14 residues. V trimming: 5 bases; J trimming: 4 bases; junction bases outside the gene matches: 2.

This clone was observed a single time. The V and J genes are TRBV9 and TRBJ2-5, with D tentatively TRBD2 (5 bases). Germline CDR1 and CDR2: SGDLS and YYNGEE. This CDR3 region has 14 residues. The V and J ends lost 0 bases and 5 bases respectively, with 11 bases between them. The CDR3 DNA sequence: TGTGCCAGCAGCGTAGACCTAGCTCCTGAGACCCAGTACTTC. Translated: CASSVDLAPETQYF.

The gene calls are TRBV27 and TRBJ1-1; D perhaps matches TRBD1 (6 bases). With 8 bases removed from V and 5 bases from J, the gap between germline ends came to 15 bases. The germline CDR1 and CDR2 sequences are MNHEY and SMNVEV (reference sequence). This CDR3 comprises 13 residues. CDR3 in amino acids: CASRLSGATEAFF. CDR3 in DNA: TGTGCCAGCCGCCTATCAGGGGCGACTGAAGCTTTCTTT.

The genes are TRBV6-1 and TRBJ2-1; D uncertain. Trimming removed 3 bases at V and 0 bases at J, with 9 bases between. This CDR3 region has 15 residues. CDR1 and CDR2 from the germline V gene are MNHNS and SASEGT. The chain's CDR3 is CASSDGSSSYNEQFF. DNA for the CDR3: TGTGCCAGCAGTGACGGTAGCAGCTCCTACAATGAGCAGTTCTTC.

The rearrangement joins TRBV7-9 to TRBJ1-5, with a weak D call TRBD1 (6 bases). Germline loops: CDR1 SEHNR, CDR2 FQNEAQ (reference sequence). V lost 4 bases and J lost 3, with 7 bases in between. The length of the CDR3 is 13 residues. As DNA, the CDR3 is TGTGCCAGCAGCTCAGGGGCCAATCAGCCCCAGCATTTT. Protein sequence: CASSSGANQPQHF.

The rearrangement joins TRBV5-1 to TRBJ2-6; 7 positions agree with TRBD2. J was trimmed by 0 bases and V by 3 bases; bases with no gene match: 9. The germline V gene encodes CDR1 SGHRS and CDR2 YFSETQ. The CDR3 covers 18 residues. CDR3 amino acids: CASSWGGLRFSGANVLTF. In nucleotides, the CDR3 is TGCGCCAGCAGCTGGGGGGGACTCCGATTCTCTGGGGCCAACGTCCTGACTTTC.

The table lists this clone with a few counts. The CDR3 DNA is TGCGCCAGCAGTGAGTCCGAGGGCTACGAGCAGTACTTC. Translation gives CASSESEGYEQYF. The J gene is TRBJ2-7, the V gene TRBV10-1; tentative D call: TRBD2 (5 bases). Trimming shortened V by 0 bases and J by 3 bases, and 6 bases separated the two germline ends. Germline V gene data show CDR1 as WNHNN and CDR2 as SYGVQD (reference sequence). The CDR3 is 13 amino acids.

This clone has ten or more counts. V gene TRBV5-1 combines with J gene TRBJ1-2, with D hard to call. Germline lookup yields CDR1 SGHRS and CDR2 YFSETQ. The CDR3 contains 15 residues. The germline V and J ends were trimmed by 0 bases and 6 bases, with 15 bases remaining between them. The CDR3 spells CASSLGYGSVDGYTF. Written as DNA, the CDR3 is TGCGCCAGCAGCTTGGGCTACGGCAGCGTAGATGGCTACACCTTC.

V and J are TRBV9 and TRBJ1-4; D gene uncertain. Trimming removed 3 bases at V and 3 bases at J, with 12 bases between. Germline V CDR1 and CDR2: SGDLS, YYNGEE. The CDR3 consists of 15 residues. CDR3 in amino acids: CASSGPGSPNEKLFF. The CDR3 DNA sequence: TGTGCCAGCAGCGGGCCAGGTTCCCCTAATGAAAAACTGTTTTTT.

CDR3 sequence reads: CASSTQRDWDYEQYF. The CDR3, as DNA: TGTGCCAGCAGTACTCAACGGGACTGGGACTACGAGCAGTACTTC. This chain uses TRBV27 with TRBJ2-7; possibly TRBD2 for D (6 bases). CDR1 and CDR2 (germline): MNHEY, SMNVEV (reference sequence). With 5 bases removed from V and 3 bases from J, the gap between germline ends came to 17 bases. The CDR3 has 15 residues.

The chain couples TRBV30 to TRBJ2-7; a weak D match, TRBD1 (5 bases). The CDR3 extends over 14 amino acids. Trimming pared 0 bases from V and 1 base from J, leaving 10 bases between. Germline V lookup: CDR1 GTSNPN, CDR2 SVGIG (reference sequence). CDR3 in DNA: TGTGCCTGGAGTGTAAATCCAGGGTCCTACGAGCAGTACTTC. It specifies CAWSVNPGSYEQYF.

The chain has TRBV19 and TRBJ2-6; 8 bases fit TRBD1. Trimming cost V 2 bases and J 0 bases; bases outside gene matches: 6. CDR1 is LNHDA and CDR2 is SQIVND in the germline V gene (reference sequence). The CDR3 consists of 18 residues. The CDR3 DNA reads TGTGCCAGTAGTATATGGGGGACAGGCGCCTCTGGGGCCAACGTCCTGACTTTC. Its protein product is CASSIWGTGASGANVLTF.

A single count supports this clone. The V gene is TRBV12-3 or TRBV12-4, the J gene TRBJ1-2; D perhaps matches TRBD1 (6 bases). Trimming removed 4 bases from V and 6 bases from J, with 12 bases in between. CDR3 length equals 13 residues. For the CDR3, the DNA is TGTGCCAGCAGTTGGGGGGGCTCGAATGGCTACACCTTC. Translated: CASSWGGSNGYTF.

The J gene is TRBJ1-1, the V gene TRBV11-3; D call uncertain. This CDR3 has 13 amino acids. Germline values: CDR1 SGHNT, CDR2 YENEEA. The germline V and J ends were trimmed by 2 bases and 3 bases, with 7 bases remaining between them. CDR3 in DNA: TGTGCCAGCAGCTTAAACAGTCACACTGAAGCTTTCTTT. Amino acid sequence: CASSLNSHTEAFF.

CDR3 loop: CASSQDPETTNEKLFF. The CDR3 DNA follows: TGTGCCAGCAGCCAAGATCCCGAGACAACTAATGAAAAACTGTTTTTT. The chain combines TRBV3-1 (or the pseudogene TRBV3-2) with TRBJ1-4; D remains ambiguous. This CDR3 contains 16 residues. V lost 0 bases and J 0 bases, leaving 8 bases between the germline ends. Germline CDR1 reads LGHDT; CDR2 reads YNNKEL (reference sequence).

V is TRBV7-2 and J is TRBJ2-1; TRBD1 aligns across 9 bases. CDR1 SGHTA and CDR2 FQGNSA come from the germline V gene. J lost 2 bases, V lost 6 bases, and 5 bases had no gene match. The CDR3 loop spans 15 amino acids. The CDR3 reads CASRYGQGTYNEQFF. The CDR3 region has the DNA TGTGCCAGCAGATACGGACAGGGGACCTACAATGAGCAGTTCTTC.

The rearrangement links TRBV19 to TRBJ2-5, with 7 bases identical to TRBD2. This CDR3 comprises 16 residues. Germline V CDR1 and CDR2: LNHDA, SQIVND (reference sequence). With 2 bases clipped from V and 5 bases from J, the junction kept 11 bases outside the gene matches. The CDR3 here is CASSIRRQGGLETQYF. CDR3 coding DNA: TGTGCCAGTAGTATAAGGCGGCAGGGAGGGTTGGAGACCCAGTACTTC.

This sequence joins TRBV5-6 and TRBJ2-1; 14 bases are shared with TRBD2. J was trimmed by 9 bases and V by 4 bases; bases with no gene match: 6. Germline values: CDR1 SGHDT, CDR2 YYEEEE. The CDR3 contains 15 residues. CDR3 sequence (DNA): TGTGCCAGCAGCGGGACTAGCGGGAGTCTGGGTGAGCAGTTCTTC. Translating gives CASSGTSGSLGEQFF.

V is TRBV19 and J is TRBJ1-6, with a possible D match to TRBD1 (5 bases). Trimming cost V 5 bases and J 9 bases, with 14 bases left between them. Germline loops: CDR1 LNHDA, CDR2 SQIVND (reference sequence). The CDR3 is 14 amino acids. CDR3 sequence: CASSDRGFASPLHF. CDR3 sequence (DNA): TGTGCCAGTAGTGATCGGGGGTTCGCTTCACCCCTCCACTTT.

The chain couples TRBV19 to TRBJ2-5; D may be TRBD1 (5 bases). This CDR3 has 14 amino acids. Germline V gives CDR1 LNHDA, CDR2 SQIVND (reference sequence). Trimming removed 2 bases at V and 5 bases at J, with 12 bases between. The CDR3: CASSISTEWETQYF. In DNA form, the CDR3 reads TGTGCCAGTAGTATATCGACAGAGTGGGAGACCCAGTACTTC.

The V gene is TRBV28, the J gene TRBJ1-2, with D unresolved. CDR3 length: 14 amino acids. Germline CDR1 reads MDHEN; CDR2 reads SYDVKM. V lost 6 bases and J 2 bases, leaving 13 bases between the germline ends. For the CDR3, the DNA is TGTGCCAGCAGCGGAAGAAGAGGAAACTATGGCTACACCTTC. This codes for CASSGRRGNYGYTF.

This clone appeared a single time. This rearrangement joins TRBV3-1 (or the pseudogene TRBV3-2) to TRBJ2-1, with 14 bases lining up with TRBD2. The V and J ends lost 4 bases and 8 bases, in that order; junction bases with no gene match: 13. This CDR3 spans 18 amino acids. Germline CDR1 LGHDT, CDR2 YNNKEL (reference sequence). For the CDR3, the DNA is TGTGCCAGCAGCCCACGACTAGCGGGAGGGGGACCTTTAGATGAGCAGTTCTTC. The encoded protein is CASSPRLAGGGPLDEQFF.

This clone was observed once. The V call is TRBV7-3, the J call TRBJ2-5; 10 bases map to TRBD2. CDR3 length: 16 amino acids. Trimming removed 1 base from V and 5 bases from J; junction bases left unmatched: 7. Germline CDR1 reads SGHTA; CDR2 reads FQGTGA. The CDR3 sequence: CASSLRGAGGGETQYF. In DNA, the CDR3 is TGTGCCAGCAGCTTAAGGGGAGCGGGAGGGGGCGAGACCCAGTACTTC.

The genes are TRBV19 and TRBJ2-5, with a tentative D call TRBD2 (7 bases). V was shortened by 8 bases and J by 2 bases, with 21 bases between the two germline ends. The germline V gene has CDR1 LNHDA and CDR2 SQIVND (reference sequence). This CDR3 contains 16 residues. In nucleotides, the CDR3 is TGTGCCAGTGCTAAGGGGGGGCTGGGGTTGCAAGAGACCCAGTACTTC. Its translation: CASAKGGLGLQETQYF.

This sequence joins TRBV7-9 and TRBJ1-1; D not resolved. In germline, CDR1 is SEHNR, CDR2 FQNEAQ (reference sequence). V lost 4 bases, J lost 13 bases, and 22 bases lay in between. The CDR3 sequence is 14 residues long. The chain's CDR3 is CASSSPGDRPWRFF. The DNA of the CDR3 is TGTGCCAGCAGCTCCCCGGGAGATCGGCCTTGGCGTTTCTTT.